This T cell receptor beta chain was identified in a study of blood T cell repertoires in COVID-19. Study-level background: Acute and convalescent COVID-19 specimens originated in the United States, Italy and Spain. The cDNA or gDNA used as material had been derived from T cells, B-cell-depleted T cells, or PBMCs.

In the authors' methods: Estimation of nucleated cell counts relied on the amplification of reference gene primers. The protocol was immunoSEQ multiplex PCR, while the TCRdb copy is restricted to in-frame clones and leaves out a portion. V, J and clone size derive from that table, while D and trimming were established from the DNA sequence. The sample records over 150,000 clones, around nine tenths being singletons. This CDR3 is built from 13 residues. Germline V gene data show CDR1 as SEHNR and CDR2 as FQNEAQ (reference sequence). Trimming removed 6 bases from V and 5 bases from J, with 13 bases in between.

The sequence derives from a woman between 18 and 29 years old who had recovered from COVID-19. The sample was peripheral blood. The V and J genes are TRBV7-9 and TRBJ1-1; unclear D gene. CDR3: CASSSGGRTEAFF. In nucleotides, the CDR3 is TGTGCCAGCAGTAGCGGAGGGCGGACTGAAGCTTTCTTT.